The 4 T cell receptor beta chains below come from one sample, sequenced in a study of CD8 T cells in Susac syndrome. When the RNA was reverse transcribed, random hexamers were used with an input of roughly 0.45 to 1 ug. TCRdb re-derived calls from the immunoSEQ multiplex PCR reads in MiXCR, one entry per CDR3 protein. Of 130,000 to 150,000 distinct CDR3 sequences listed, approximately 96% are singletons. Sequenced input: CD4+ T cells from PBMCs. The receptors derive from a human donor with Susac syndrome.

This chain joins TRBV2 and TRBJ2-5, with D possibly being TRBD1 (6 bases). Germline V CDR1 and CDR2: SNHLY, FYNNEI. The CDR3 consists of 15 residues. The V and J ends lost 3 bases and 5 bases respectively, with 16 bases between them. The CDR3 sequence: CASSDARGFMETQYF. The CDR3 DNA follows: TGTGCCAGCAGTGATGCCAGGGGATTTATGGAGACCCAGTACTTC.

This chain connects TRBV7-7 to TRBJ2-2; a weak D match, TRBD2 (5 bases). Trimming cost V 7 bases and J 9 bases, with 12 bases left between them. From germline, CDR1 is SSHAT and CDR2 FNYEAQ (reference sequence). The CDR3 is 12 amino acids. CDR3 DNA: TGTGCCAGCACCTCGAGCGGTTGGGAGCTGTTTTTT. The encoded protein is CASTSSGWELFF.

CDR3 nucleotides: TGTGCCAGCAGTCCGTCGACAGGGTCGGGGGACTATGGCTACACCTTC. It specifies CASSPSTGSGDYGYTF. V is TRBV12-3 or TRBV12-4 and J is TRBJ1-2; 7 nucleotides align to TRBD1. This CDR3 region has 16 residues. J was trimmed by 3 bases and V by 5 bases; bases with no gene match: 12.

V gene TRBV10-3 combines with J gene TRBJ1-2; no definite D call. In germline, CDR1 is ENHRY, CDR2 SYGVKD. Between the trimmed V and J ends, which lost 7 bases and 5 bases, there was a span of 14 bases. This CDR3 comprises 13 residues. In DNA, the CDR3 is TGTGCCATCACCGAAACGGAGGGATATGGCTACACCTTC. This encodes CAITETEGYGYTF.